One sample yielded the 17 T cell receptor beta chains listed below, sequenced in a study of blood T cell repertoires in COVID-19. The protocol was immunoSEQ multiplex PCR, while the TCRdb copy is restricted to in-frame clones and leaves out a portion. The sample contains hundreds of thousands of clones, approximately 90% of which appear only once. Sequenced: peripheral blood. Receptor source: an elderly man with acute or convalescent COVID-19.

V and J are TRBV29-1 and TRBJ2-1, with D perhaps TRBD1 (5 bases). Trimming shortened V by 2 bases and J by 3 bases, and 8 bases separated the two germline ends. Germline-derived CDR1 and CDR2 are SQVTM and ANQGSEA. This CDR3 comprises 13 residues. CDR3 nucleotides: TGCAGCGTTGAACCGCAGGGCTACAATGAGCAGTTCTTC. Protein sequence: CSVEPQGYNEQFF.

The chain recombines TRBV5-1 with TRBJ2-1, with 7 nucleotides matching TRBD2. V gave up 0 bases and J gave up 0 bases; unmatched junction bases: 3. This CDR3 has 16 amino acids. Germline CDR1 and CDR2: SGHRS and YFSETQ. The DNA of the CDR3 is TGCGCCAGCAGCTTGGTAGCTAGCGGCTCCTACAATGAGCAGTTCTTC. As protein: CASSLVASGSYNEQFF.

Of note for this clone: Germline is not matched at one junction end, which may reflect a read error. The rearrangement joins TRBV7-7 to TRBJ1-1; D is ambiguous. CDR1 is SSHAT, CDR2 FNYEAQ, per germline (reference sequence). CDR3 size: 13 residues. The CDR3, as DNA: TGTGCTAGCAGCTTGACACTGAACACTGAAGCTTTCTTT. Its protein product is CASSLTLNTEAFF.

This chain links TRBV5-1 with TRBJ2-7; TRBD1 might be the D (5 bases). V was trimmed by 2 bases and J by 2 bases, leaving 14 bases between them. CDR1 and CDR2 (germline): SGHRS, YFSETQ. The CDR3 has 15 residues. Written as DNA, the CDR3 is TGCGCCAGCAGCTTCACAGGCAGCTCGACCTACGAGCAGTACTTC. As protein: CASSFTGSSTYEQYF.

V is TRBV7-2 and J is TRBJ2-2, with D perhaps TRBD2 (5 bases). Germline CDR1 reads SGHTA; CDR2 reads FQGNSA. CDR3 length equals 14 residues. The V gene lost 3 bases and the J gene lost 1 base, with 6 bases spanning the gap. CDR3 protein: CASSFRGNTGELFF. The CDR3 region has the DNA TGTGCCAGCAGCTTCCGGGGGAACACCGGGGAGCTGTTTTTT.

CDR3 coding DNA: TGTGCCAGCAGCTTAGTCAGGGAGGCTGAAGCTTTCTTT. This sequence encodes CASSLVREAEAFF. The chain couples TRBV7-2 to TRBJ1-1, with a tentative D call TRBD1 (5 bases). CDR3 length equals 13 residues. V was pared by 1 base and J by 6 bases, with 9 bases between. Germline values: CDR1 SGHTA, CDR2 FQGNSA.

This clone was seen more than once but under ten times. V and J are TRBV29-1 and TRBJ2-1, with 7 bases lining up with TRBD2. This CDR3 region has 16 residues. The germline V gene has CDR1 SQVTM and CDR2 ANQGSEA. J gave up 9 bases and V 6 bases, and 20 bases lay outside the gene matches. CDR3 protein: CSVWMGYGGSGGEQFF. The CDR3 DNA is TGCAGCGTCTGGATGGGTTACGGCGGGAGTGGGGGTGAGCAGTTCTTC.

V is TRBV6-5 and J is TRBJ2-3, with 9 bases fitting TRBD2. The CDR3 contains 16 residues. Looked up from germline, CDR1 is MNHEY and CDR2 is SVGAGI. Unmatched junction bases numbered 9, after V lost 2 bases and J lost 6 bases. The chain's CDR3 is CASSYSASGVFDTQYF. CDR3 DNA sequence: TGTGCCAGCAGTTACAGCGCTAGCGGGGTATTCGATACGCAGTATTTT.

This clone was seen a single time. CDR3 bases: TGTGCCAGCAGGAGACTTTATAGCAATCAGCCCCAGCATTTT. This translates into CASRRLYSNQPQHF. This sequence joins TRBV28 and TRBJ1-5; D is ambiguous. Trimming left V 6 bases short and J 0 bases short, with 9 bases between. Germline V gene sequence: CDR1 MDHEN, CDR2 SYDVKM. CDR3 length: 14 amino acids.

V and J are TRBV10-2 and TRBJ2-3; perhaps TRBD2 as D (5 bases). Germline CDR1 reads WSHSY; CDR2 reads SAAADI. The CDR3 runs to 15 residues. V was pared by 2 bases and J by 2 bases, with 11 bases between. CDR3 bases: TGCGCCAGCAGTGAGATAGCGCCTAACACAGATACGCAGTATTTT. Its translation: CASSEIAPNTDTQYF.

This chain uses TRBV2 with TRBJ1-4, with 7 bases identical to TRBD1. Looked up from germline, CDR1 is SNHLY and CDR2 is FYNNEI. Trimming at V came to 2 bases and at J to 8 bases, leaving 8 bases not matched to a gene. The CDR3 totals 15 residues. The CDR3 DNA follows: TGTGCCAGCAGTGAAAGGGGGCAGCCGGGGGAAAAACTGTTTTTT. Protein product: CASSERGQPGEKLFF.

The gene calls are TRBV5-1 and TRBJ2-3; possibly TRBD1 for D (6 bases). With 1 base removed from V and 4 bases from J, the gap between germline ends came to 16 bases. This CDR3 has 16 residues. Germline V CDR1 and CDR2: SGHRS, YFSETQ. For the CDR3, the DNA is TGCGCCAGCAGCTTGCCTCAGGGGATCGACGCAGATACGCAGTATTTT. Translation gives CASSLPQGIDADTQYF.

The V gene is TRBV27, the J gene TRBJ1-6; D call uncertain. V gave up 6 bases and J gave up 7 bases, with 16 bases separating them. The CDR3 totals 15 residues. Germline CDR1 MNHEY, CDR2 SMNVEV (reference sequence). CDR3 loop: CASREQRGLNSPLHF. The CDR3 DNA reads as TGTGCCAGCAGAGAACAACGGGGTTTGAATTCACCCCTCCACTTT.

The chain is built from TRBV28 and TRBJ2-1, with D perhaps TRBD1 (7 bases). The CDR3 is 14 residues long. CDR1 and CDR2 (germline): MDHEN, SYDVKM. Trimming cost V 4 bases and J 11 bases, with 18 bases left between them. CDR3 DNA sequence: TGTGCCAGCAGTTACGACAGGGTGGAGGGTAAGCAGTTCTTC. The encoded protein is CASSYDRVEGKQFF.

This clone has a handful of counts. CDR3 sequence: CAWGTGTERTEAFF. CDR3 in DNA: TGTGCCTGGGGGACAGGGACGGAGCGCACTGAAGCTTTCTTT. The gene calls are TRBV30 and TRBJ1-1, with 9 positions matching TRBD1. V dropped 5 bases and J dropped 4; count of bases not matched to a gene: 8. Looked up from germline, CDR1 is GTSNPN and CDR2 is SVGIG (reference sequence). The CDR3 contains 14 residues.

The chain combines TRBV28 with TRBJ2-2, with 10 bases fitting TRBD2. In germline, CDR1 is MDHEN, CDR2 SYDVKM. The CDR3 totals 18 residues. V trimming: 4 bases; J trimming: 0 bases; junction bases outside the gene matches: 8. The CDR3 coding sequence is TGTGCCAGCAGTTCCCCAGGACTAGCGGCTACGAACACCGGGGAGCTGTTTTTT. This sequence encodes CASSSPGLAATNTGELFF.

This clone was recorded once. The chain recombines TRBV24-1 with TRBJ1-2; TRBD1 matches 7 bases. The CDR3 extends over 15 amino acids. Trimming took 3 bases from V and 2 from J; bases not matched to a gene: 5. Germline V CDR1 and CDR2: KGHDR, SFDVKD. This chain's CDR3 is CATSDKATGNYGYTF. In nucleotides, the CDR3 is TGTGCCACCAGTGATAAGGCGACAGGGAACTATGGCTACACCTTC.